This entry lists 12 T cell receptor beta chains sequenced from one sample in a study of blood T cell repertoires in COVID-19. The protocol was immunoSEQ multiplex PCR, while the TCRdb copy is restricted to in-frame clones and leaves out a portion. The data show a few hundred thousand clones, roughly 88% seen once. Specimen: PBMCs or T cells enriched from blood (not recorded which). Receptors were obtained from a man in his thirties or forties who had recovered from COVID-19.

The rearrangement uses TRBV7-3 and TRBJ2-1; 11 bases are shared with TRBD2. The CDR3 length is 15 residues. Germline V gene data show CDR1 as SGHTA and CDR2 as FQGTGA. V was pared by 5 bases and J by 5 bases, with 5 bases of the junction left unmatched. The CDR3 reads CASSQTSGVNNEQFF. The CDR3 region has the DNA TGTGCCAGCAGCCAGACTAGCGGGGTAAACAATGAGCAGTTCTTC. Complete variable domain (other parts from reference TRBV7-3 and TRBJ2-1): GAGVSQTPSNKVTEKGKYVELRCDPISGHTALYWYRQSLGQGPEFLIYFQGTGAADDSGLPNDRFFAVRPEGSVSTLKIQRTERGDSAVYLCASSQTSGVNNEQFFGPGTRLTVL.

The rearrangement links TRBV30 to TRBJ2-5; tentatively, D is TRBD1 (5 bases). Per the germline V gene, CDR1 is GTSNPN and CDR2 is SVGIG (reference sequence). Trimming took 3 bases from V and 8 from J, leaving 16 bases between them. The CDR3 has 13 amino acids. The DNA of the CDR3 is TGTGCCTGGAGGGGCCTGCAAAGGGGAACCCAGTACTTC. This translates into CAWRGLQRGTQYF.

The chain links TRBV7-9 to TRBJ2-4; 7 bases are a match to TRBD1. The CDR3 has 16 residues. In germline, CDR1 is SEHNR, CDR2 FQNEAQ (reference sequence). V lost 4 bases to trimming and J lost 0 bases; unmatched junction nucleotides: 6. The CDR3 is CASSSYRGLAKNIQYF. In DNA, the CDR3 is TGTGCCAGCAGCTCATACAGGGGCCTAGCCAAAAACATTCAGTACTTC.

This chain links TRBV14 with TRBJ2-1, with a tentative D call TRBD1 (5 bases). Germline assignment: CDR1 SGHDN and CDR2 FVKESK. V was cut by 4 bases and J by 5 bases, with 21 bases left in between. The CDR3 spans 17 residues. This CDR3 is CASSPAGRVSLNNEQFF. The CDR3 DNA reads TGTGCCAGCAGCCCCGCCGGCAGGGTATCGCTTAACAATGAGCAGTTCTTC.

This clone was detected only once. CDR3 sequence (DNA): TGTGCCACCAGTGACAAGGGGACAGGGTATGGCTACACCTTC. Its protein is CATSDKGTGYGYTF. The chain links TRBV24-1 to TRBJ1-2; 9 bases align to TRBD1. The junction had 4 bases not matched to a gene; V was cut back by 4 bases and J by 5 bases. The CDR3 is 14 residues long. Germline CDR1 and CDR2: KGHDR and SFDVKD.

DNA for the CDR3: TGTGCCAGCAGCCGGTTCGACACTGAAGCTTTCTTT. Translation: CASSRFDTEAFF. J is TRBJ1-1 and V is TRBV5-6; D gene unclear. Trimming shortened V by 4 bases and J by 3 bases, and 7 bases separated the two germline ends. Germline loops: CDR1 SGHDT, CDR2 YYEEEE. The CDR3 extends over 12 amino acids.

V and J are TRBV6-1 and TRBJ1-2; tentatively, D is TRBD1 (5 bases). The CDR3 length is 12 residues. Germline V gene data show CDR1 as MNHNS and CDR2 as SASEGT. Deletions cut 3 bases from V and 7 bases from J, with 9 bases between. CDR3 coding DNA: TGTGCCAGCAGTGAGAGCGGGGCTGGCTACACCTTC. Translating gives CASSESGAGYTF.

V is TRBV9 and J is TRBJ1-4; 7 bases map to TRBD1. V lost 1 base to trimming and J lost 7 bases; unmatched junction nucleotides: 7. This CDR3 has 15 amino acids. Per germline, CDR1 SGDLS and CDR2 YYNGEE. CDR3 region: CASSVTGTEGEKLFF. CDR3 DNA: TGTGCCAGCAGCGTAACCGGGACAGAGGGTGAAAAACTGTTTTTT.

The CDR3 sequence: CASSPRTGASGNTIYF. CDR3 nucleotide sequence: TGTGCCAGCAGCCCACGGACAGGGGCCTCTGGAAACACCATATATTTT. The chain is built from TRBV5-4 and TRBJ1-3, with 9 bases fitting TRBD1. CDR3 size: 16 residues. V was clipped by 4 bases and J by 0 bases; unmatched bases: 5. Germline assignment: CDR1 SGHNT and CDR2 YYREEE (reference sequence).

The chain couples TRBV10-3 to TRBJ1-1, with 8 bases identical to TRBD1. Germline loops: CDR1 ENHRY, CDR2 SYGVKD. With V trimmed by 6 bases and J by 3 bases, 3 bases remained unmatched. The CDR3 consists of 13 residues. As DNA, the CDR3 is TGTGCCATCAGAGAGACAGGGGACACTGAAGCTTTCTTT. It yields the protein CAIRETGDTEAFF.

The genes are TRBV11-2 and TRBJ2-5; 7 nucleotides agree with TRBD2. The CDR3 contains 16 residues. The germline V gene has CDR1 SGHAT and CDR2 FQNNGV. Trimming removed 4 bases from V and 1 base from J; junction bases left unmatched: 9. The CDR3 DNA is TGTGCCAGCAGCTCGAGGGACTACCCAGGCCAAGAGACCCAGTACTTC. This codes for CASSSRDYPGQETQYF. The full variable domain, in which reference TRBV11-2 and TRBJ2-5 provide the parts outside the CDR3, is EAGVAQSPRYKIIEKRQSVAFWCNPISGHATLYWYQQILGQGPKLLIQFQNNGVVDDSQLPKDRFSAERLKGVDSTLKIQPAKLEDSAVYLCASSSRDYPGQETQYFGPGTRLLVL.

The chain carries TRBV5-1 and TRBJ2-3; weak D call: TRBD1 (6 bases). The germline V gene has CDR1 SGHRS and CDR2 YFSETQ. The ends were cut back, 2 bases at V and 5 bases at J, with 9 bases in the middle. The CDR3 has 13 residues. As DNA, the CDR3 is TGCGCCAGCAGCTTCTCAGGGGAAGATACGCAGTATTTT. This encodes CASSFSGEDTQYF.